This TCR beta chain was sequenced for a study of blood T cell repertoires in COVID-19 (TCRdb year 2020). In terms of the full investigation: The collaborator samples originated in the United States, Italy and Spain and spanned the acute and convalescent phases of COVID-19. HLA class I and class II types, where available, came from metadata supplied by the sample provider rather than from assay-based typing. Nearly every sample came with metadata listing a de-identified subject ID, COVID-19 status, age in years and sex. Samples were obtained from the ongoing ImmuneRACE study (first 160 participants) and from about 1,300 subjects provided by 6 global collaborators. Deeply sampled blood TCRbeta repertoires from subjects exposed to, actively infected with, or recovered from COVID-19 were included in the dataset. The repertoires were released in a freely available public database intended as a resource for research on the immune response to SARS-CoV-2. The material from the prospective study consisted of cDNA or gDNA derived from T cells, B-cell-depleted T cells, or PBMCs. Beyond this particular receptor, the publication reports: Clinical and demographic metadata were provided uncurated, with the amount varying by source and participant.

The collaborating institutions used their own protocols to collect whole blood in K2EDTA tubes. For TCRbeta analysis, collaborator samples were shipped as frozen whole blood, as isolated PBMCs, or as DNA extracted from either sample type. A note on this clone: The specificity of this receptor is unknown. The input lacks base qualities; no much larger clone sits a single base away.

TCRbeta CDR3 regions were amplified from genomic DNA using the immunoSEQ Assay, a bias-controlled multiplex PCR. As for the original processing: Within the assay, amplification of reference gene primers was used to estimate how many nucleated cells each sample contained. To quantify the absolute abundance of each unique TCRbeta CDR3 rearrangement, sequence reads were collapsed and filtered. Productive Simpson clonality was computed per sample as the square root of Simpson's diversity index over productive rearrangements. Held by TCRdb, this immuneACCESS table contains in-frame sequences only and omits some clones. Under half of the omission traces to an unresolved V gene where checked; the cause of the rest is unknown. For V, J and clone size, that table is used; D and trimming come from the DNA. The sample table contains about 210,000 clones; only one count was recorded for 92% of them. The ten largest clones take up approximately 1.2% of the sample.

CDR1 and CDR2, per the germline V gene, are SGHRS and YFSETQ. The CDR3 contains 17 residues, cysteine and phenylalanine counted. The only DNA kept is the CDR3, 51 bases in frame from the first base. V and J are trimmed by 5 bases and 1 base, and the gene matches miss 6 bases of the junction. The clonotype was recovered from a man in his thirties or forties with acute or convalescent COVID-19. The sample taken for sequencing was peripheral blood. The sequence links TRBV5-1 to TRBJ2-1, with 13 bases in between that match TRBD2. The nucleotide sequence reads TGCGCCAGCAGGTTCGGGACTAGCGGGACGTCCTACAATGAGCAGTTCTTC. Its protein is CASRFGTSGTSYNEQFF.